These T cell receptor beta chains were read from a single sample in a study of OX40 agonist ivuxolimab in advanced cancers. Sequencing used immunoSEQ multiplex PCR; TCRdb keeps in-frame clones, though not all of them. Here the sample spans roughly 86,000 clones, around 86% being singletons. The material sequenced was CD4+ or CD8+ T cells sorted from blood, taken in a trial of the OX40 agonist ivuxolimab. Receptor source: an adult with an advanced solid tumor such as melanoma, head and neck, liver or kidney cancer. CDR3s include the opening cysteine and the closing phenylalanine or tryptophan. The listing skips clone size in some rows; elsewhere it reads once, few, many or a size class.

TRBV27	NA	TRBJ1-1	17	CASFRSQGRGMNTEAFF
TRBV28	few	TRBJ1-1	15	CASSLLDSLNTEAFF
TRBV4-1	few	TRBJ2-1	18	CASSQSGGVGSSYNEQFF
TRBV6-1	NA	TRBJ2-1	15	CASSEASGGANEQFF
TRBV9	NA	TRBJ2-5	15	CASSIGGRAQETQYF
TRBV4-3	NA	TRBJ2-3	15	CASSPSGLGSDTQYF
TRBV6-6	NA	TRBJ2-7	14	CASSYSPGWDEQYF
TRBV4-3	NA	TRBJ2-2	19	CASSQERETGDHNTGELFF
TRBV18	NA	TRBJ2-1	19	CASSPRGPPIASSYNEQFF
TRBV4-3	NA	TRBJ2-7	13	CASSQDWTREQYF
TRBV7-9	NA	TRBJ2-1	15	CASTRLDRGHDEQFF
TRBV7-2	many	TRBJ1-5	15	CASSLDGGAGQPQHF
TRBV4-3	NA	TRBJ1-1	16	CASSQDLSRANTEAFF